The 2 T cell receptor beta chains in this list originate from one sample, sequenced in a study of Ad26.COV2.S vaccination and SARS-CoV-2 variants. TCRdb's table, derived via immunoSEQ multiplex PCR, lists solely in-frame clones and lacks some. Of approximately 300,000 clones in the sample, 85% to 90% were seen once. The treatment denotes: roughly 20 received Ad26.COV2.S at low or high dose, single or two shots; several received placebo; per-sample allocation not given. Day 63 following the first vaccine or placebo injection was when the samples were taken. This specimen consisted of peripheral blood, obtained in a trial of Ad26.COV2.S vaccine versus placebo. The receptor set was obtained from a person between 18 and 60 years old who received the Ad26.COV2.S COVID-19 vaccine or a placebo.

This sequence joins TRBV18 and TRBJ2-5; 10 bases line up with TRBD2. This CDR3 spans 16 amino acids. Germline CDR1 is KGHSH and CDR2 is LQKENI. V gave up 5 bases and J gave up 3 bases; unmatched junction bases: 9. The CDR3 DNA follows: TGTGCCAGCTCAGTAGCGGGGGGCTCGGGAAAAGAGACCCAGTACTTC. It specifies CASSVAGGSGKETQYF.

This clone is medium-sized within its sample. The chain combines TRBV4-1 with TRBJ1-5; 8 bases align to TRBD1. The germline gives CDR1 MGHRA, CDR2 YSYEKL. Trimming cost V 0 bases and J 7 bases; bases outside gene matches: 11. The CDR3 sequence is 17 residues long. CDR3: CASSQETQGGIGQPQHF. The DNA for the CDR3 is TGCGCCAGCAGCCAAGAAACACAGGGGGGGATCGGACAGCCCCAGCATTTT.